One sample yielded the 10 T cell receptor beta chains listed below, sequenced in a study of shared clonotypes between healthy human individuals. TCRdb keeps only in-frame clones here, not all; method: immunoSEQ multiplex PCR. The table has hundreds of thousands of clones, approximately 74% seen once. What was sequenced was memory CD4+ T cells sorted from blood. Subset specified: CD45RA-negative fraction. These receptors were obtained from a woman aged 25 to 39 in good health.

The chain joins TRBV2 to TRBJ1-1; a possible D gene is TRBD1 (6 bases). The CDR3 has 14 residues. In germline, CDR1 is SNHLY, CDR2 FYNNEI. Trimming left V 9 bases short and J 6 bases short, with 20 bases between. CDR3 amino acids: CARRKDRILPEAFF. As DNA, the CDR3 is TGTGCCAGGCGGAAAGACAGGATCTTGCCTGAAGCTTTCTTT.

The chain joins TRBV28 to TRBJ1-3; D is ambiguous. The CDR3 is made up of 9 amino acids. Germline V lookup: CDR1 MDHEN, CDR2 SYDVKM. Deletions cut 6 bases from V and 11 bases from J, with 5 bases between. The CDR3 protein is CASSPPIYF. CDR3 in DNA: TGTGCCAGCAGCCCCCCCATATATTTT.

This clone was seen at least ten times. The chain couples TRBV5-6 to TRBJ2-1, with 11 bases that match TRBD2. There are 14 residues in the CDR3. CDR1 is SGHDT and CDR2 is YYEEEE in the germline V gene. The J segment lost 7 bases and the V segment lost 1 base, leaving 1 base of the junction unmatched. The CDR3 nucleotides read TGTGCCAGCAGCTTGCGACTAGCGGGGAATGAGCAGTTCTTC. Encoded protein: CASSLRLAGNEQFF.

The chain links TRBV28 to TRBJ2-7, with 12 nucleotides matching TRBD1. This CDR3 region has 15 residues. CDR1 is MDHEN and CDR2 is SYDVKM in the germline V gene. V shed 2 bases and J 5 bases; nucleotides not matched to a gene: 4. The CDR3 spells CASSLGGTGGHEQYF. CDR3 nucleotide sequence: TGTGCCAGCAGTTTAGGGGGGACAGGGGGCCACGAGCAGTACTTC.

The chain uses TRBV28 and TRBJ1-2; D call uncertain. This CDR3 has 12 residues. The germline CDR1 and CDR2 sequences are MDHEN and SYDVKM. Deletions cut 7 bases from V and 5 bases from J, with 11 bases between. CDR3 region: CASMLARYGYTF. In nucleotides, the CDR3 is TGTGCCAGCATGCTAGCCCGGTATGGCTACACCTTC.

There are many counts of this clone. V and J are TRBV5-1 and TRBJ2-3, with TRBD2 matching 12 bases. This CDR3 region has 18 residues. After removal of 4 bases from V and 0 bases from J, the junction contained 9 bases not matched to a gene. CDR1 and CDR2 (germline): SGHRS, YFSETQ. The CDR3 reads CASSVRPGTSGSTDTQYF. The CDR3 nucleotides are TGCGCCAGCAGCGTACGCCCAGGGACTAGCGGGAGCACAGATACGCAGTATTTT.

This clone was counted a few times. In the same sample, other DNA sequences code for this CDR3. This chain links TRBV6-1 with TRBJ2-2; 9 nucleotides align to TRBD1. CDR1 and CDR2 from the germline V gene are MNHNS and SASEGT. V trimming: 3 bases; J trimming: 2 bases; junction bases outside the gene matches: 1. This CDR3 comprises 15 residues. The CDR3 region has the DNA TGTGCCAGCAGTGAGGACAGGGGTAACACCGGGGAGCTGTTTTTT. Residues: CASSEDRGNTGELFF.

The V and J genes are TRBV5-1 and TRBJ2-7, with a weak D call TRBD2 (6 bases). CDR1 and CDR2 from the germline V gene are SGHRS and YFSETQ. V lost 0 bases, J lost 6 bases, and 13 bases lay in between. CDR3 length equals 14 residues. The CDR3 region has the DNA TGCGCCAGCAGCTTGGTGGTGGGAGCGGGCGAGCAGTACTTC. Encoded protein: CASSLVVGAGEQYF.

This clone was seen once. The chain recombines TRBV6-5 with TRBJ1-2; no definite D call. The CDR3 covers 13 residues. V was trimmed by 5 bases and J by 2 bases, leaving 9 bases between them. CDR1 and CDR2 (germline): MNHEY, SVGAGI. As DNA, the CDR3 is TGTGCCAGCAGTCCCGGCCCGAACTATGGCTACACCTTC. Translated, it gives CASSPGPNYGYTF.

The rearrangement joins TRBV19 to TRBJ2-1; D is ambiguous. This CDR3 comprises 11 residues. CDR1 is LNHDA and CDR2 is SQIVND in the germline V gene (reference sequence). V gave up 5 bases and J gave up 4 bases, with 3 bases separating them. The DNA of the CDR3 is TGTGCCAGTAGTTTTTACAATGAGCAGTTCTTC. Its protein is CASSFYNEQFF.